Following are 5 T cell receptor beta chains from one sample sequenced in a study of shared clonotypes between healthy human individuals. Assay used: immunoSEQ multiplex PCR; TCRdb lists only in-frame clones, some missing. The data hold about 510,000 clones, with 60% to 85% observed a single time. The sequenced sample was PBMCs. The receptors derive from a middle-aged woman in good health. Some clones in this sample may be carry-over from other donors' samples.

V and J are TRBV7-8 and TRBJ2-5; TRBD2 matches at 9 bases. The germline CDR1 and CDR2 sequences are SGHVS and FQNEAQ. The V segment lost 1 base and the J segment 5 bases; nucleotides outside the gene matches: 2. The CDR3 loop spans 14 amino acids. This CDR3 reads CASSLVAGGETQYF. CDR3 coding DNA: TGTGCCAGCAGCTTAGTTGCGGGAGGGGAGACCCAGTACTTC.

The rearrangement uses TRBV5-1 and TRBJ2-1; no clear D gene. Trimming cost V 0 bases and J 5 bases, with 9 bases left between them. Germline assignment: CDR1 SGHRS and CDR2 YFSETQ. The CDR3 covers 14 residues. The CDR3 sequence is CASSLESSNNEQFF. For the CDR3, the DNA is TGCGCCAGCAGCTTGGAGAGCAGCAACAATGAGCAGTTCTTC.

The gene calls are TRBV9 and TRBJ2-7; D is perhaps TRBD1 or TRBD2 (6 bases each). Trimming shortened V by 3 bases and J by 6 bases, and 19 bases separated the two germline ends. This CDR3 spans 15 amino acids. Germline CDR1 is SGDLS and CDR2 is YYNGEE. The CDR3 region has the DNA TGTGCCAGCAGCGGCAAAGGAGGGGGATTTGGCGAGCAGTACTTC. Residues: CASSGKGGGFGEQYF. Full variable domain (outside the CDR3, taken from reference TRBV9 and TRBJ2-7): DSGVTQTPKHLITATGQRVTLRCSPRSGDLSVYWYQQSLDQGLQFLIQYYNGEERAKGNILERFSAQQFPDLHSELNLSSLELGDSALYFCASSGKGGGFGEQYFGPGTRLTVT.

The chain joins TRBV28 to TRBJ2-7, with D possibly matching TRBD2 (5 bases). Trimming shortened V by 2 bases and J by 6 bases, and 14 bases separated the two germline ends. The germline gives CDR1 MDHEN, CDR2 SYDVKM. CDR3 length: 14 amino acids. CDR3 sequence reads: CASSLTTFLAEQYF. The CDR3 DNA sequence: TGTGCCAGCAGTTTAACAACCTTCCTAGCCGAGCAGTACTTC.

This clone came up once. V usage is TRBV5-6 and J usage is TRBJ2-7; 7 bases line up with TRBD2. Germline CDR1 reads SGHDT; CDR2 reads YYEEEE. The CDR3 is 16 residues long. J lost 3 bases, V lost 4 bases, and 13 bases had no gene match. Here the CDR3 DNA reads TGTGCCAGCAGCCCCCGACGCAATAGCGGGCTCTACGAGCAGTACTTC. It codes for CASSPRRNSGLYEQYF.